The next 20 T cell receptor beta chains were all read from a single sample in a study of blood T cells in healthy people across ages. Together with a sample-barcoded 5' primer, a J-beta primer mix was included in a second PCR lasting roughly 7 to 11 cycles. One entry per CDR3 protein results from TCRdb running MiXCR on the 5' RACE reads. The top ten clones hold about two fifths of a sample with 660,000 or so distinct CDR3 sequences, around three fifths of them seen once. Sequenced sample: blood. The receptors come from a man in his fifties or sixties in good health.

The chain is built from TRBV6-6 and TRBJ2-7, with 7 nucleotides matching TRBD1. This CDR3 spans 14 amino acids. The germline V gene encodes CDR1 MNHNY and CDR2 SVGAGI (reference sequence). The V segment lost 2 bases and the J segment 3 bases; nucleotides outside the gene matches: 4. CDR3 bases: TGTGCCAGCAGTTACCTGGACAGGAGCTACGAGCAGTACTTC. Amino acid sequence: CASSYLDRSYEQYF.

This chain uses TRBV24-1 with TRBJ2-3; 9 nucleotides match TRBD2. This CDR3 has 18 residues. The V gene end was trimmed by 4 bases and the J gene end by 0 bases; junction bases not matched to a gene: 10. Germline-derived CDR1 and CDR2 are KGHDR and SFDVKD. This CDR3 reads CATSERLAGLSSTDTQYF. The CDR3 nucleotides are TGTGCCACCAGTGAGAGGCTAGCGGGACTCTCCAGCACAGATACGCAGTATTTT.

Written as DNA, the CDR3 is TGCGCCAGCAGCTTCGGGAACTACGAGACCCAGTACTTC. This sequence encodes CASSFGNYETQYF. The rearrangement links TRBV5-1 to TRBJ2-5; tentatively, D is TRBD2 (5 bases). V was cut by 2 bases and J by 5 bases, with 10 bases left in between. The germline CDR1 and CDR2 sequences are SGHRS and YFSETQ. This CDR3 is built from 13 residues.

The V gene is TRBV2, the J gene TRBJ1-1; D is ambiguous. Germline V lookup: CDR1 SNHLY, CDR2 FYNNEI. The V gene lost 5 bases and the J gene lost 4 bases, with 11 bases spanning the gap. This CDR3 has 13 residues. The DNA of the CDR3 is TGTGCCAGCAGTAAGTCCCGGGCCACTGAAGCTTTCTTT. It codes for CASSKSRATEAFF.

The table lists this clonotype with a few counts. The V call is TRBV7-2, the J call TRBJ1-4, with unresolved D. Trimming took 0 bases from V and 5 from J, leaving 7 bases between them. Germline V gene sequence: CDR1 SGHTA, CDR2 FQGNSA. The CDR3 runs 14 residues. The CDR3 coding sequence is TGTGCCAGCAGCTTAGCCTTAGGGAATGAAAAACTGTTTTTT. This codes for CASSLALGNEKLFF.

This clonotype came up once. The CDR3 spells CASQIGGGGTDTQYF. DNA for the CDR3: TGTGCCAGCCAGATCGGCGGGGGGGGCACAGATACGCAGTATTTT. The chain has TRBV6-5 and TRBJ2-3; 9 positions match TRBD2. Germline CDR1 MNHEY, CDR2 SVGAGI. The V gene end was trimmed by 8 bases and the J gene end by 1 base; junction bases not matched to a gene: 7. The CDR3 contains 15 residues.

The chain links TRBV29-1 to TRBJ1-5; 9 bases are a match to TRBD1. There are 14 residues in the CDR3. The V and J ends lost 6 bases and 5 bases, in that order; junction bases with no gene match: 8. The V gene's germline CDR1 is SQVTM and CDR2 ANQGSEA. CDR3 sequence: CSVATGGLHQPQHF. The CDR3, as DNA: TGCAGCGTCGCCACAGGGGGCTTACATCAGCCCCAGCATTTT.

The rearrangement joins TRBV7-2 to TRBJ2-5; D perhaps matches TRBD1 (6 bases). The V end was cut by 2 bases, the J end by 1 base, with 11 bases between. This CDR3 has 15 residues. The germline gives CDR1 SGHTA, CDR2 FQGNSA. Written as DNA, the CDR3 is TGTGCCAGCAGCTTATCGTTCAGGGGCCAAGAGACCCAGTACTTC. Protein: CASSLSFRGQETQYF.

This clonotype appeared a few times. J is TRBJ2-1 and V is TRBV7-9, with TRBD2 identical over 12 bases. V lost 5 bases to trimming and J lost 4 bases; unmatched junction nucleotides: 3. The CDR3 loop spans 15 amino acids. CDR1 is SEHNR, CDR2 FQNEAQ, per germline (reference sequence). CDR3 DNA: TGTGCCAGCAGCATACTAGCGGGGGGATACAATGAGCAGTTCTTC. Protein: CASSILAGGYNEQFF. Together with reference TRBV7-9 and TRBJ2-1, the CDR3 gives the full variable domain: DTGVSQNPRHKITKRGQNVTFRCDPISEHNRLYWYRQTLGQGPEFLTYFQNEAQLEKSRLLSDRFSAERPKGSFSTLEIQRTEQGDSAMYLCASSILAGGYNEQFFGPGTRLTVL.

The chain is built from TRBV7-8 and TRBJ2-5; D is uncertain. This CDR3 spans 14 amino acids. Germline V gene lookup returns CDR1 SGHVS and CDR2 FQNEAQ. V shed 7 bases and J shed 1 base, with 13 bases lying between them. Here the CDR3 reads CASNFDNFQETQYF. The DNA of the CDR3 is TGTGCCAGCAACTTTGACAATTTCCAAGAGACCCAGTACTTC.

This clonotype was detected many times. The chain recombines TRBV7-7 with TRBJ2-5, with 10 bases that match TRBD2. This CDR3 contains 14 residues. The J segment lost 5 bases and the V segment lost 5 bases, leaving 5 bases of the junction unmatched. The germline V gene has CDR1 SSHAT and CDR2 FNYEAQ (reference sequence). CDR3 amino acids: CASSGSGGRETQYF. In DNA form, the CDR3 reads TGTGCCAGCAGCGGTAGCGGGGGGCGTGAGACCCAGTACTTC.

CDR3 DNA sequence: TGCAGCGTTGTTGGCCCCCTGATTGGATTAACAACCTACGAGCAGTACTTC. Its protein product is CSVVGPLIGLTTYEQYF. V is TRBV29-1 and J is TRBJ2-7; no definite D call. Germline V gene data show CDR1 as SQVTM and CDR2 as ANQGSEA. Trimming pared 4 bases from V and 2 bases from J, leaving 24 bases between. The CDR3 runs 17 residues.

The V call is TRBV18, the J call TRBJ2-3; 7 bases are a match to TRBD1. Germline trimming cut 3 bases from V and 3 bases from J; bases unmatched to any gene: 3. This CDR3 is built from 14 residues. CDR1 KGHSH and CDR2 LQKENI come from the germline V gene. CDR3: CASSPGQLTDTQYF. CDR3 nucleotide sequence: TGTGCCAGCTCACCGGGACAGCTGACAGATACGCAGTATTTT.

This sequence joins TRBV5-6 and TRBJ2-2; D is uncertain. Germline V gene data show CDR1 as SGHDT and CDR2 as YYEEEE. The CDR3 runs 14 residues. The germline V and J ends were trimmed by 0 bases and 6 bases, with 9 bases remaining between them. CDR3 in amino acids: CASSLAMGSGELFF. CDR3 bases: TGTGCCAGCAGCTTGGCCATGGGATCCGGGGAGCTGTTTTTT.

This clonotype was seen many times. The chain employs TRBV2 and TRBJ1-6; D uncertain. The V and J ends lost 1 base and 6 bases respectively, with 7 bases between them. The CDR3 length is 14 residues. The germline CDR1 and CDR2 sequences are SNHLY and FYNNEI. CDR3: CASSEGQPNSPLHF. DNA for the CDR3: TGTGCCAGCAGTGAAGGGCAGCCTAATTCACCCCTCCACTTT.

The rearrangement uses TRBV24-1 and TRBJ1-1; no clear D. V dropped 9 bases and J dropped 5 bases, with 12 bases sitting between them. The germline V gene encodes CDR1 KGHDR and CDR2 SFDVKD. There are 12 residues in the CDR3. As DNA, the CDR3 is TGTGCCACCTCTGCAGGTATGACTGAAGCTTTCTTT. Amino acid sequence: CATSAGMTEAFF.

The table lists this clonotype with a few counts. This rearrangement joins TRBV6-6 to TRBJ1-2, with 8 positions matching TRBD1. From germline, CDR1 is MNHNY and CDR2 SVGAGI (reference sequence). The J segment lost 2 bases and the V segment lost 4 bases, leaving 12 bases of the junction unmatched. CDR3 length: 17 amino acids. CDR3 nucleotide sequence: TGTGCCAGCAGTTCAGGACAGGGTCGAACCCTAAACTATGGCTACACCTTC. The encoded protein is CASSSGQGRTLNYGYTF.

This chain uses TRBV29-1 with TRBJ2-3; D perhaps matches TRBD2 (7 bases). CDR3 length: 12 residues. CDR1 and CDR2 (germline): SQVTM, ANQGSEA. The CDR3 loop reads CAGGGASDTQYF. CDR3 nucleotides: TGCGCTGGTGGGGGGGCGTCAGATACGCAGTATTTT.

With respect to this clonotype: Mismatch with germline at one junction end may stem from a read error. V is TRBV5-1 and J is TRBJ2-1, with 10 nucleotides matching TRBD1. Germline V CDR1 and CDR2: SGHRS, YFSETQ. CDR3 length equals 15 residues. The CDR3 DNA reads as TGTGCCAGCAGCCAGGGACAGGGGCCCTACAATGAGCAGTTCTTC. Protein: CASSQGQGPYNEQFF.

This clonotype has a handful of counts. This rearrangement joins TRBV29-1 to TRBJ1-2; D gene ambiguous. Germline loops: CDR1 SQVTM, CDR2 ANQGSEA. This CDR3 contains 12 residues. V lost 3 bases and J 4 bases, leaving 9 bases between the germline ends. CDR3 residues: CSVERASYGYTF. CDR3 sequence (DNA): TGCAGCGTTGAGCGGGCCTCCTATGGCTACACCTTC.